Reported below is one T cell receptor beta chain. The sample comes from a study of blood T cell repertoires in COVID-19. Study as a whole: The samples span acute and convalescent COVID-19 from the United States, Italy and Spain. T cells, B-cell-depleted T cells, or PBMCs supplied cDNA or gDNA.

The germline V gene has CDR1 SGHRS and CDR2 YFSETQ. The J segment lost 4 bases and the V segment lost 4 bases, leaving 8 bases of the junction unmatched. This CDR3 has 16 amino acids. Authors' processing steps: Estimation of nucleated cell counts relied on the amplification of reference gene primers. Here immunoSEQ multiplex PCR was the method, and the copy in TCRdb shows in-frame clones only, minus some. V and J calls and clone size come straight from that table; D and trimming were deduced from the DNA. This sample has approximately 85,000 clones, with 90% found just once. This clonotype was obtained from a woman between 45 and 65 years old in a cohort sampled during active COVID-19. The sequencing sample was made of peripheral blood. V gene TRBV5-1 combines with J gene TRBJ2-6; TRBD1 matches 7 bases. Here the CDR3 DNA reads TGCGCCAGCAGCGAACAGGGGATAGGCGGGGCCAACGTCCTGACTTTC. Its protein is CASSEQGIGGANVLTF.